These 24 T cell receptor beta chains originate from one sample sequenced in a study of OX40 agonist ivuxolimab in advanced cancers. The method was immunoSEQ multiplex PCR; TCRdb's version includes in-frame clones alone and lacks a portion of them. The sample consists of fewer than 70,000 clones, around 87% of them appearing once. The material sequenced was CD4+ or CD8+ T cells sorted from blood, taken in a trial of the OX40 agonist ivuxolimab. The receptors shown here come from an adult with an advanced solid tumor such as melanoma, head and neck, liver or kidney cancer.

The J gene is TRBJ2-6, the V gene TRBV29-1; D ambiguous. The CDR3 consists of 13 residues. Germline assignment: CDR1 SQVTM and CDR2 ANQGSEA. The V end lost 6 bases, the J end lost 0 bases, and 6 bases lay between the germline ends. The CDR3 DNA follows: TGCAGCGTGGCCCCCTCTGGGGCCAACGTCCTGACTTTC. Its translation is CSVAPSGANVLTF.

The V gene is TRBV14, the J gene TRBJ1-1; D gene unclear. V was trimmed by 3 bases and J by 1 base, leaving 12 bases between them. Germline CDR1 reads SGHDN; CDR2 reads FVKESK. This CDR3 has 15 residues. CDR3 sequence reads: CASSQLTGQNTEAFF. The CDR3 bases are TGTGCCAGCAGCCAGTTAACCGGGCAGAACACTGAAGCTTTCTTT. The variable domain in full, with the rest retrieved from reference TRBV14 and TRBJ1-1, is EAGVTQFPSHSVIEKGQTVTLRCDPISGHDNLYWYRRVMGKEIKFLLHFVKESKQDESGMPNNRFLAERTGGTYSTLKVQPAELEDSGVYFCASSQLTGQNTEAFFGQGTRLTVV.

The chain couples TRBV19 to TRBJ2-1; 7 bases map to TRBD2. Trimming took 4 bases from V and 9 from J; bases not matched to a gene: 18. CDR3 size: 17 residues. Germline CDR1 LNHDA, CDR2 SQIVND (reference sequence). CDR3 protein: CASSTIPSGEWGGEQFF. The CDR3 region has the DNA TGTGCCAGTAGTACAATTCCATCCGGGGAGTGGGGGGGTGAGCAGTTCTTC. The complete variable domain, with remaining parts taken from reference TRBV19 and TRBJ2-1, reads DGGITQSPKYLFRKEGQNVTLSCEQNLNHDAMYWYRQDPGQGLRLIYYSQIVNDFQKGDIAEGYSVSREKKESFPLTVTSAQKNPTAFYLCASSTIPSGEWGGEQFFGPGTRLTVL.

This clone is medium-sized (0.01 to 0.1%). In the same sample, other DNA sequences code for this CDR3. The CDR3: CASSPDGGYNSPLHF. The CDR3 nucleotides are TGTGCCAGCAGCCCCGACGGGGGGTATAATTCACCCCTCCACTTT. V is TRBV5-6 and J is TRBJ1-6; D is possibly TRBD1 (5 bases). CDR1 is SGHDT and CDR2 is YYEEEE in the germline V gene. CDR3 length equals 15 residues. Trimming shortened V by 4 bases and J by 4 bases, and 12 bases separated the two germline ends.

The V gene is TRBV12-5, the J gene TRBJ2-3, with D perhaps matching TRBD2 (6 bases). Trimming took 2 bases from V and 6 from J, leaving 12 bases between them. The CDR3 has 14 amino acids. CDR1 LGHNT and CDR2 FRNRAP come from the germline V gene. The CDR3, as DNA: TGTGCTAGTGGTTTGCTGGGGAGGTCCGATACGCAGTATTTT. This encodes CASGLLGRSDTQYF.

The V gene is TRBV5-1, the J gene TRBJ2-7, with 8 bases lining up with TRBD1. CDR3 length equals 14 residues. Germline-derived CDR1 and CDR2 are SGHRS and YFSETQ. V gave up 3 bases and J gave up 4 bases; unmatched junction bases: 6. The CDR3 nucleotides are TGCGCCAGCAGCTCGAGTCGGACAGGGTACGAGCAGTACTTC. Translating it yields CASSSSRTGYEQYF.

This chain links TRBV11-3 with TRBJ2-5; possibly TRBD1 for D (6 bases). Per germline, CDR1 SGHNT and CDR2 YENEEA. The CDR3 extends over 14 amino acids. V shed 6 bases and J shed 4 bases, with 15 bases lying between them. CDR3 sequence: CASSSNRAGETQYF. CDR3 nucleotides: TGTGCCAGCAGTTCTAACAGGGCGGGAGAGACCCAGTACTTC.

The chain links TRBV28 to TRBJ2-7, with D perhaps matching TRBD2 (6 bases). CDR3 length: 14 residues. The germline V gene has CDR1 MDHEN and CDR2 SYDVKM. V lost 4 bases to trimming and J lost 7 bases, with 17 bases between them. The CDR3 spells CASSYLGTPWEQYF. The CDR3 coding sequence is TGTGCCAGCAGTTACCTCGGGACTCCTTGGGAGCAGTACTTC. Together with reference TRBV28 and TRBJ2-7, the CDR3 gives the full variable domain: DVKVTQSSRYLVKRTGEKVFLECVQDMDHENMFWYRQDPGLGLRLIYFSYDVKMKEKGDIPEGYSVSREKKERFSLILESASTNQTSMYLCASSYLGTPWEQYFGPGTRLTVT.

The chain links TRBV27 to TRBJ2-5; TRBD2 might be the D (5 bases). CDR3 length equals 15 residues. Germline values: CDR1 MNHEY, CDR2 SMNVEV (reference sequence). Trimming removed 6 bases from V and 5 bases from J, with 19 bases in between. The CDR3 spells CASRGNEGADETQYF. CDR3 nucleotides: TGTGCCAGCAGGGGGAACGAGGGCGCGGACGAGACCCAGTACTTC.

The rearrangement uses TRBV11-3 and TRBJ1-6; D not certain. Germline loops: CDR1 SGHNT, CDR2 YENEEA. V was pared by 0 bases and J by 10 bases, with 7 bases between. The CDR3 extends over 13 amino acids. The CDR3 loop reads CASSLEGNSPLHF. Written as DNA, the CDR3 is TGTGCCAGCAGCTTAGAGGGTAACTCACCCCTCCACTTT. The entire variable domain, with the rest obtained from reference TRBV11-3 and TRBJ1-6, is as follows: EAGVVQSPRYKIIEKKQPVAFWCNPISGHNTLYWYLQNLGQGPELLIRYENEEAVDDSQLPKDRFSAERLKGVDSTLKIQPAELGDSAVYLCASSLEGNSPLHFGNGTRLTVT.

The genes are TRBV7-2 and TRBJ2-4, with 11 bases identical to TRBD2. V lost 0 bases and J lost 0; bases outside the gene matches: 4. The CDR3 length is 18 residues. The germline V gene encodes CDR1 SGHTA and CDR2 FQGNSA. Here the CDR3 reads CASSLARLAGGAKNIQYF. DNA for the CDR3: TGTGCCAGCAGCTTAGCGCGGCTAGCGGGGGGAGCCAAAAACATTCAGTACTTC.

This chain joins TRBV5-1 and TRBJ2-5, with D possibly TRBD1 on 5 matching bases. In germline, CDR1 is SGHRS, CDR2 YFSETQ. The CDR3 consists of 14 residues. V was cut by 0 bases and J by 5 bases, with 11 bases left in between. The CDR3 DNA reads TGCGCCAGCAGCTTGGATCAGGGATCGGAGACCCAGTACTTC. It encodes CASSLDQGSETQYF.

The J gene is TRBJ1-4, the V gene TRBV7-9, with a weak D call TRBD1 (5 bases). This CDR3 region has 13 residues. V lost 5 bases and J lost 7, with 11 bases in between. The germline gives CDR1 SEHNR, CDR2 FQNEAQ (reference sequence). The CDR3 DNA is TGTGCCAGCAGCGAACAGGAAAGTGAAAAACTGTTTTTT. It encodes CASSEQESEKLFF.

V usage is TRBV11-3 and J usage is TRBJ1-1; no firm D call. CDR3 length: 14 amino acids. The V and J ends lost 1 base and 6 bases respectively, with 12 bases between them. Germline V gives CDR1 SGHNT, CDR2 YENEEA. The CDR3 coding sequence is TGTGCCAGCAGCTTAGGGTTCGGCGGCGCTGAAGCTTTCTTT. Residues: CASSLGFGGAEAFF.

The V call is TRBV5-1, the J call TRBJ1-2; 7 positions match TRBD1. The CDR3 is 14 residues long. The V gene's germline CDR1 is SGHRS and CDR2 YFSETQ. Trimming cost V 0 bases and J 4 bases; bases outside gene matches: 3. The DNA of the CDR3 is TGCGCCAGCAGCTTGGTTGGGACAGCCTATGGCTACACCTTC. It yields the protein CASSLVGTAYGYTF.

The rearrangement links TRBV10-3 to TRBJ2-2; no reliable D call. The CDR3 contains 14 residues. Trimming took 6 bases from V and 0 from J, leaving 8 bases between them. Germline V CDR1 and CDR2: ENHRY, SYGVKD. The CDR3 DNA sequence: TGTGCCATCAGAGAGAGTTCGAACACCGGGGAGCTGTTTTTT. Its translation is CAIRESSNTGELFF.

This chain joins TRBV2 and TRBJ2-7; a possible D gene is TRBD1 (5 bases). Germline V gene sequence: CDR1 SNHLY, CDR2 FYNNEI. This CDR3 spans 12 amino acids. Trimming removed 6 bases from V and 3 bases from J, with 9 bases in between. The chain's CDR3 is CASRADSYEQYF. In nucleotides, the CDR3 is TGTGCCAGCAGGGCAGACAGCTACGAGCAGTACTTC.

CDR3 protein: CASSGDRGQGQPQHF. The CDR3 nucleotides read TGTGCCAGCAGCGGGGACAGGGGGCAGGGTCAGCCCCAGCATTTT. The chain couples TRBV5-5 to TRBJ1-5; TRBD1 aligns across 12 bases. This CDR3 is 15 amino acids long. Trimming cost V 4 bases and J 6 bases; bases outside gene matches: 5. The germline gives CDR1 SGHKS, CDR2 YYEKEE (reference sequence).

The sample holds a few counts of this clone. A junction boundary mismatches the germline segment, possibly from a read error. The chain joins TRBV6-6 to TRBJ2-2; D remains unclear. Germline lookup yields CDR1 MNHNY and CDR2 SVGAGI (reference sequence). The CDR3 is made up of 14 amino acids. The CDR3 region is CASSDSGSTGELFF. DNA of the CDR3: TGTGCCAGCAGTGACTCCGGGTCGACCGGGGAGCTGTTTTTT.

The V call is TRBV27, the J call TRBJ1-4; 8 bases are shared with TRBD1. The CDR3 is 16 amino acids. Losses at the gene ends were 2 bases for V and 7 bases for J; bases not matched to a gene: 9. Germline loops: CDR1 MNHEY, CDR2 SMNVEV (reference sequence). The CDR3 coding sequence is TGTGCCAGCAGTTTACGAGGACAGGGAACGGGTGAAAAACTGTTTTTT. It specifies CASSLRGQGTGEKLFF.

This clone showed up just a few times. The chain combines TRBV19 with TRBJ1-2, with D tentatively TRBD1 (6 bases). CDR3 size: 15 residues. Trimming took 4 bases from V and 4 from J, leaving 16 bases between them. CDR1 LNHDA and CDR2 SQIVND come from the germline V gene (reference sequence). DNA of the CDR3: TGTGCCAGTAGTAACGGATTGGGGGGCAGCTATGGCTACACCTTC. This codes for CASSNGLGGSYGYTF.

V usage is TRBV4-3 and J usage is TRBJ1-4; D is ambiguous. The CDR3 is made up of 15 amino acids. Germline loops: CDR1 LGHNA, CDR2 YSLEER. The V end lost 0 bases, the J end lost 8 bases, and 13 bases lay between the germline ends. Here the CDR3 DNA reads TGCGCCAGCAGCCAAGATGGGCTATTTGGGGAAAAACTGTTTTTT. Its translation is CASSQDGLFGEKLFF.

This clone appeared once. The chain uses TRBV19 and TRBJ1-6, with no clear D. Looked up from germline, CDR1 is LNHDA and CDR2 is SQIVND (reference sequence). Deletions cut 4 bases from V and 0 bases from J, with 7 bases between. The CDR3 covers 15 residues. The CDR3 region has the DNA TGTGCCAGTAGTACCCGGGACTCCTATAATTCACCCCTCCACTTT. It yields the protein CASSTRDSYNSPLHF.

The rearrangement uses TRBV6-6 and TRBJ1-3; TRBD1 might be the D (6 bases). CDR3 size: 14 residues. The germline gives CDR1 MNHNY, CDR2 SVGAGI (reference sequence). Trimming took off 6 bases at V and 4 bases at J, with 13 bases between the two ends. CDR3: CASRPQGSGNTIYF. The CDR3 coding sequence is TGTGCCAGCAGGCCACAGGGTTCGGGAAACACCATATATTTT.